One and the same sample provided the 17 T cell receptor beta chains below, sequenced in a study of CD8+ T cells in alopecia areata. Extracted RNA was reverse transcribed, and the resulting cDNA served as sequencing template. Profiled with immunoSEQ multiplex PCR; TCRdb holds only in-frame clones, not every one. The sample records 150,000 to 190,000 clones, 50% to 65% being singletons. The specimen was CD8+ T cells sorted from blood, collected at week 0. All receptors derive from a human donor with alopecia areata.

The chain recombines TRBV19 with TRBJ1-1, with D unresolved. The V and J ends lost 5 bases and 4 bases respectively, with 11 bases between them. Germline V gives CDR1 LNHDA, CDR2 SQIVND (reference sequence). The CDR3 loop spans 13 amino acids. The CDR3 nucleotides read TGTGCCAGTAGTGACAACGGAGGCACTGAAGCTTTCTTT. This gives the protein CASSDNGGTEAFF.

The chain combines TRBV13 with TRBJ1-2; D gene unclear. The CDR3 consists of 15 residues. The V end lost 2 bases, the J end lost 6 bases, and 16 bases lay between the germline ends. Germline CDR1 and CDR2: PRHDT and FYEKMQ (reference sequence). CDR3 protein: CASSLKSGRSDGYTF. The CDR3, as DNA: TGTGCCAGCAGCTTAAAGTCTGGGCGGAGTGATGGCTACACCTTC.

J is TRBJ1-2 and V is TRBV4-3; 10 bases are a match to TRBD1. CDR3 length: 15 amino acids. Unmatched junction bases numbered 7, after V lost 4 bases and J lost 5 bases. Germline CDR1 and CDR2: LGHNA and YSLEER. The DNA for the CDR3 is TGCGCCAGCAGCCCAGGGACAGGGGAACAGTATGGCTACACCTTC. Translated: CASSPGTGEQYGYTF.

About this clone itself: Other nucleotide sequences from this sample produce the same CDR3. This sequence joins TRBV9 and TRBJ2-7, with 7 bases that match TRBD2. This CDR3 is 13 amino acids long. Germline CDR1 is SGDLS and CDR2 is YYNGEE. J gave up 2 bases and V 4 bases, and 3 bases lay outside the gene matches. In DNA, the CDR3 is TGTGCCAGCAGCCCGGGACTAACCTACGAGCAGTACTTC. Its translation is CASSPGLTYEQYF.

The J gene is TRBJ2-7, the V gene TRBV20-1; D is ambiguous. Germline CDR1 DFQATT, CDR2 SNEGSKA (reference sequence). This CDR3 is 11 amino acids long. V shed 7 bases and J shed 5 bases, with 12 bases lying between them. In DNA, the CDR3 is TGCAGTGAGACCATCGAGGACGAGCAGTACTTC. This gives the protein CSETIEDEQYF.

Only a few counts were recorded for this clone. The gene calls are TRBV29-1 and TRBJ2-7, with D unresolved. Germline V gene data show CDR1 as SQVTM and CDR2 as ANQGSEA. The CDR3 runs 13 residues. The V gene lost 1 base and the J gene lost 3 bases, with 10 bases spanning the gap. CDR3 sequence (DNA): TGCAGCGTTGAAGGGAAGTGGGACTACGAGCAGTACTTC. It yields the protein CSVEGKWDYEQYF.

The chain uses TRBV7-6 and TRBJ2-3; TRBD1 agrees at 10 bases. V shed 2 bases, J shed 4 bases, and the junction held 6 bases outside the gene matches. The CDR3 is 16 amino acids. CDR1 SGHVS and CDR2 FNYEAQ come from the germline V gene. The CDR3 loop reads CASSLRDRGVADTQYF. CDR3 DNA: TGTGCCAGCAGCTTACGGGACAGGGGAGTCGCAGATACGCAGTATTTT.

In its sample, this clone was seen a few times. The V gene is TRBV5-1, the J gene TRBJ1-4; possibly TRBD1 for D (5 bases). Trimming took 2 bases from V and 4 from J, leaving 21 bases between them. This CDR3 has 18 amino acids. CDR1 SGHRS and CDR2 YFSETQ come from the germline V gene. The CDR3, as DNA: TGCGCCAGCAGCTTTGACAGCTTCACCTCCTCGGGTAATGAAAAACTGTTTTTT. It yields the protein CASSFDSFTSSGNEKLFF.

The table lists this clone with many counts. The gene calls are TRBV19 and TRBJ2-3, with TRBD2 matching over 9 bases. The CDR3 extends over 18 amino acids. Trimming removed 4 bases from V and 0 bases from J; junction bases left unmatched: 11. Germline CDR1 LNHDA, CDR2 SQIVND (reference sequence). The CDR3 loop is CASSSGPTSGHSTDTQYF. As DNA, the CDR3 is TGTGCCAGTAGTAGTGGTCCCACTAGCGGGCATAGCACAGATACGCAGTATTTT. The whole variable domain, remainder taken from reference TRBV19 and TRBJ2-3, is DGGITQSPKYLFRKEGQNVTLSCEQNLNHDAMYWYRQDPGQGLRLIYYSQIVNDFQKGDIAEGYSVSREKKESFPLTVTSAQKNPTAFYLCASSSGPTSGHSTDTQYFGPGTRLTVL.

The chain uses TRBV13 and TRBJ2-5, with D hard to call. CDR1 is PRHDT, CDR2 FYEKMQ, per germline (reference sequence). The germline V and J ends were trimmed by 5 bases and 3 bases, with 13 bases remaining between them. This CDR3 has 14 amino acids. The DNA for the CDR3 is TGTGCCAGCAGCCCCACCCGAGAGAAAGAGACCCAGTACTTC. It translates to CASSPTREKETQYF.

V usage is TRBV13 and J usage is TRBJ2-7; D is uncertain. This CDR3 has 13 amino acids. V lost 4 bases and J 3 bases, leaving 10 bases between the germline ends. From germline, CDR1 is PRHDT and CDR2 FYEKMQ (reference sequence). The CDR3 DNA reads TGTGCCAGCAGCTCCACGGACGACTACGAGCAGTACTTC. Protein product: CASSSTDDYEQYF.

The CDR3 region is CSVQPGNSYEQYF. The CDR3 coding sequence is TGCAGCGTCCAACCGGGAAACTCCTACGAGCAGTACTTC. The chain combines TRBV29-1 with TRBJ2-7; maybe TRBD2 (5 bases). Trimming cost V 6 bases and J 0 bases, with 12 bases left between them. Germline V gene data show CDR1 as SQVTM and CDR2 as ANQGSEA. The CDR3 extends over 13 amino acids.

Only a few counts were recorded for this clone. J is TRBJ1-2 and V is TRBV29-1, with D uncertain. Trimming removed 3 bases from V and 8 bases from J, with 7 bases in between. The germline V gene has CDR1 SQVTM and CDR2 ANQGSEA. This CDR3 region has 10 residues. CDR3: CSVDVGGYTF. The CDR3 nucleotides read TGCAGCGTTGATGTGGGAGGCTACACCTTC.

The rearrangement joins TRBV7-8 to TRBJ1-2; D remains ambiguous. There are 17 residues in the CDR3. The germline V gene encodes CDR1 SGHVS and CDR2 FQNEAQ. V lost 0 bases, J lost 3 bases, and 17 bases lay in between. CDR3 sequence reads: CASSLARAPYGDYGYTF. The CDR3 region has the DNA TGTGCCAGCAGCTTAGCAAGGGCGCCTTACGGTGACTATGGCTACACCTTC. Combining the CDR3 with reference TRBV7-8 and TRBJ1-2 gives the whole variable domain GAGVSQSPRYKVAKRGQDVALRCDPISGHVSLFWYQQALGQGPEFLTYFQNEAQLDKSGLPSDRFFAERPEGSVSTLKIQRTQQEDSAVYLCASSLARAPYGDYGYTFGSGTRLTVV.

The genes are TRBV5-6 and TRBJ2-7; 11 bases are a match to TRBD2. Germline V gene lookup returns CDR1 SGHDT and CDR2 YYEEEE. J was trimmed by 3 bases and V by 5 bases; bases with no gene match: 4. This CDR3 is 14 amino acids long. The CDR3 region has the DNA TGTGCCAGCAGTATTGGGACTAGCGGCTACGAGCAGTACTTC. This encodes CASSIGTSGYEQYF.

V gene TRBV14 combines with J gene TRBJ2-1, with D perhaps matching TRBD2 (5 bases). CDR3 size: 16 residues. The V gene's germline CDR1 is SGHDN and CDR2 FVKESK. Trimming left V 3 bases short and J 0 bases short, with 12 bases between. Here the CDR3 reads CASSQPADSSYNEQFF. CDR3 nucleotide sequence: TGTGCCAGCAGCCAGCCAGCGGATAGCTCCTACAATGAGCAGTTCTTC. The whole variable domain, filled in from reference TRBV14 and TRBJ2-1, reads EAGVTQFPSHSVIEKGQTVTLRCDPISGHDNLYWYRRVMGKEIKFLLHFVKESKQDESGMPNNRFLAERTGGTYSTLKVQPAELEDSGVYFCASSQPADSSYNEQFFGPGTRLTVL.

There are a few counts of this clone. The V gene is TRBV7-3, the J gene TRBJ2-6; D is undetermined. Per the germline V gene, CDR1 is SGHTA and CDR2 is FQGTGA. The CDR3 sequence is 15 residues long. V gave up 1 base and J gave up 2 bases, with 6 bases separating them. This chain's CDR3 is CASSLREAGANVLTF. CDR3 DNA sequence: TGTGCCAGCAGCTTAAGGGAAGCTGGGGCCAACGTCCTGACTTTC.